What follows are 32 T cell receptor beta chains derived from one specimen sequenced in a study of Graves' ophthalmopathy and Graves' hyperthyroidism. RNA transcripts served as template for amplifying TCR beta CDR3 sequences. First-round RT-PCR used HTBI primers; second-round multiplex PCR followed. TCRdb re-derived calls from the multiplex PCR reads in MiXCR, one entry per CDR3 protein. The sample includes around 1.1 million distinct CDR3 sequences, roughly two fifths seen only once; the top ten take approximately 12%. The sample consisted of peripheral blood or thyroid tissue (not recorded which). The origin of the receptors is an adult man with Graves' hyperthyroidism.

The chain links TRBV2 to TRBJ1-6, with 11 bases fitting TRBD1. The ends lost 8 bases at V and 6 bases at J; junction bases unmatched: 3. The CDR3 is 14 residues long. Looked up from germline, CDR1 is SNHLY and CDR2 is FYNNEI. CDR3 sequence (DNA): TGTGCCAGCGGGGACAGGGGGGGTAATTCACCCCTCCACTTT. Translation: CASGDRGGNSPLHF.

This chain joins TRBV28 and TRBJ2-7; possible D gene TRBD2, 6 bases. V lost 6 bases, J lost 3 bases, and 12 bases lay in between. Per the germline V gene, CDR1 is MDHEN and CDR2 is SYDVKM. The CDR3 sequence is 13 residues long. The CDR3 region is CASRPQGGYEQYF. The CDR3 region has the DNA TGTGCCAGCAGGCCCCAGGGAGGCTACGAGCAGTACTTC.

The gene calls are TRBV20-1 and TRBJ2-2; D unresolved. The CDR3 has 12 residues. CDR1 and CDR2 (germline): DFQATT, SNEGSKA (reference sequence). V lost 0 bases to trimming and J lost 7 bases, with 6 bases between them. The CDR3 loop is CSARDLGGELFF. The CDR3 region has the DNA TGCAGTGCTAGAGATCTCGGCGGGGAGCTGTTTTTT.

The chain uses TRBV7-9 and TRBJ1-1; 7 bases fit TRBD1. J lost 5 bases, V lost 7 bases, and 13 bases had no gene match. The length of the CDR3 is 15 residues. The V gene's germline CDR1 is SEHNR and CDR2 FQNEAQ (reference sequence). CDR3 nucleotides: TGTGCCAGCAACAAACTTTTAAGGGGGCAAACTGAAGCTTTCTTT. Translating it yields CASNKLLRGQTEAFF.

In this sample, this clonotype turned up many times. V and J are TRBV5-1 and TRBJ2-5; maybe TRBD1 (6 bases). The CDR3 is 14 residues long. The V and J ends lost 4 bases and 5 bases respectively, with 15 bases between them. CDR1 and CDR2 from the germline V gene are SGHRS and YFSETQ. CDR3 loop: CASSTRQAGETQYF. CDR3 coding DNA: TGCGCCAGCAGCACCAGACAGGCCGGGGAGACCCAGTACTTC.

This clonotype was found many times. V usage is TRBV20-1 and J usage is TRBJ2-5, with 8 bases lining up with TRBD2. Unmatched junction bases numbered 5, after V lost 1 base and J lost 7 bases. Germline-derived CDR1 and CDR2 are DFQATT and SNEGSKA (reference sequence). The CDR3 has 13 residues. This CDR3 reads CSARASGGGTQYF. CDR3 in DNA: TGCAGTGCTAGAGCCAGCGGGGGAGGGACCCAGTACTTC.

The rearrangement uses TRBV7-3 and TRBJ2-2; 7 bases are a match to TRBD2. From germline, CDR1 is SGHTA and CDR2 FQGTGA. V trimming: 6 bases; J trimming: 4 bases; junction bases outside the gene matches: 17. The CDR3 covers 18 residues. CDR3 coding DNA: TGTGCCAGCAGTCCTCAAGGCGGGAGCATCGTTGTCACCGGGGAGCTGTTTTTT. Protein sequence: CASSPQGGSIVVTGELFF. Full variable domain (rest looked up from reference TRBV7-3 and TRBJ2-2): GAGVSQTPSNKVTEKGKYVELRCDPISGHTALYWYRQSLGQGPEFLIYFQGTGAADDSGLPNDRFFAVRPEGSVSTLKIQRTERGDSAVYLCASSPQGGSIVVTGELFFGEGSRLTVL.

This clonotype was seen ten or more times. The chain employs TRBV2 and TRBJ1-6; a possible D gene is TRBD1 (5 bases). The CDR3 consists of 14 residues. Germline loops: CDR1 SNHLY, CDR2 FYNNEI. The V end lost 4 bases, the J end lost 11 bases, and 15 bases lay between the germline ends. CDR3 in DNA: TGTGCCAGCAGTGGGGAGGGGAGTTTTGCACCCCTCCACTTT. It encodes CASSGEGSFAPLHF.

This clonotype was counted only a few times. V and J are TRBV29-1 and TRBJ1-2; D unresolved. The CDR3 length is 12 residues. V lost 7 bases to trimming and J lost 4 bases, with 13 bases between them. Per the germline V gene, CDR1 is SQVTM and CDR2 is ANQGSEA. This chain's CDR3 is CSASGPSYGYTF. The DNA for the CDR3 is TGCAGCGCATCCGGGCCCAGCTATGGCTACACCTTC.

This chain connects TRBV2 to TRBJ2-7; D remains unclear. The CDR3 totals 12 residues. Trimming stripped 8 bases from V and 3 bases from J, with 11 bases between. The V gene's germline CDR1 is SNHLY and CDR2 FYNNEI. The CDR3 nucleotides read TGTGCCAGCGTTGTTGGTTACTACGAGCAGTACTTC. Amino acid sequence: CASVVGYYEQYF.

As to this clonotype: A read error is likely, as this CDR3 ends without the conserved phenylalanine or tryptophan. The DNA is left out, because the CDR3 cannot be placed on it with certainty; the CDR3 is given as TCRdb lists it. The chain is built from TRBV10-3 and TRBJ2-5; the D call of TRBD2 is as the table states it, not checked on the DNA. The CDR3 contains 8 residues when both ends are counted. The germline CDR1 and CDR2 sequences are ENHRY and SYGVKD. The CDR3 here is CAISGWTS.

The chain uses TRBV7-9 and TRBJ1-4; 8 positions agree with TRBD1. The CDR3 spans 18 residues. J lost 5 bases, V lost 4 bases, and 15 bases had no gene match. CDR1 is SEHNR, CDR2 FQNEAQ, per germline (reference sequence). The CDR3 DNA reads TGTGCCAGCAGCTCCCGAGTAGCCTGGACAGGGCGGAATGAAAAACTGTTTTTT. It specifies CASSSRVAWTGRNEKLFF.

With respect to this clonotype: A clone one base away is much larger, so this may be a read error. The chain has TRBV7-9 and TRBJ2-5; 7 bases are a match to TRBD1. Germline lookup yields CDR1 SEHNR and CDR2 FQNEAQ (reference sequence). The CDR3 sequence is 13 residues long. CDR3 in DNA: TGTGCCTGCAGCCCGGGGACAGACGGGACCCAGTACTTC. It specifies CACSPGTDGTQYF.

V gene TRBV20-1 combines with J gene TRBJ2-5; TRBD1 matches 7 bases. CDR3 length: 12 amino acids. V dropped 6 bases and J dropped 5; count of bases not matched to a gene: 6. Germline loops: CDR1 DFQATT, CDR2 SNEGSKA (reference sequence). The CDR3 loop is CSADRESETQYF. In nucleotides, the CDR3 is TGCAGTGCCGACAGGGAGTCGGAGACCCAGTACTTC.

This clonotype was recorded many times. The chain links TRBV7-8 to TRBJ1-5; 9 nucleotides line up with TRBD1. Germline CDR1 and CDR2: SGHVS and FQNEAQ. Trimming took 4 bases from V and 2 from J; bases not matched to a gene: 6. The CDR3 loop spans 16 amino acids. The CDR3 sequence is CASSSQRTGGNQPQHF. The DNA for the CDR3 is TGTGCCAGCAGCTCCCAAAGGACAGGGGGCAATCAGCCCCAGCATTTT. The full variable domain, completed using reference TRBV7-8 and TRBJ1-5, is GAGVSQSPRYKVAKRGQDVALRCDPISGHVSLFWYQQALGQGPEFLTYFQNEAQLDKSGLPSDRFFAERPEGSVSTLKIQRTQQEDSAVYLCASSSQRTGGNQPQHFGDGTRLSIL.

This clonotype was observed a handful of times. The V and J genes are TRBV15 and TRBJ1-4, with D perhaps TRBD1 (6 bases). The CDR3 is 19 amino acids. Germline V CDR1 and CDR2: LNHNV, YYDKDF (reference sequence). The V end lost 0 bases, the J end lost 4 bases, and 21 bases lay between the germline ends. In DNA form, the CDR3 reads TGTGCCACCAGCAGAGACCAGGGGTCTTCGTCTCCCCTTAATGAAAAACTGTTTTTT. The encoded protein is CATSRDQGSSSPLNEKLFF.

This clonotype has just one count. The chain uses TRBV11-3 and TRBJ2-2; possible D gene TRBD2, 6 bases. Germline CDR1 and CDR2: SGHNT and YENEEA. CDR3 length equals 13 residues. V was trimmed by 7 bases and J by 7 bases, leaving 13 bases between them. CDR3 region: CASTRTGGGELFF. CDR3 sequence (DNA): TGTGCCAGCACCCGGACCGGGGGCGGGGAGCTGTTTTTT.

The rearrangement links TRBV24-1 to TRBJ1-5; D remains unclear. Germline V CDR1 and CDR2: KGHDR, SFDVKD. V was pared by 0 bases and J by 3 bases, with 5 bases between. The CDR3 extends over 14 amino acids. CDR3 bases: TGTGCCACCAGTGATTTGTCGGTCAATCAGCCCCAGCATTTT. Residues: CATSDLSVNQPQHF.

At least ten counts were recorded for this clonotype. The gene calls are TRBV19 and TRBJ1-1; tentatively, D is TRBD1 (6 bases). The germline CDR1 and CDR2 sequences are LNHDA and SQIVND (reference sequence). Trimming removed 3 bases at V and 0 bases at J, with 11 bases between. The CDR3 runs 15 residues. CDR3 residues: CASSITDSMNTEAFF. The CDR3 DNA follows: TGTGCCAGTAGTATCACGGACAGTATGAACACTGAAGCTTTCTTT.

This clonotype was counted a few times. This chain uses TRBV15 with TRBJ2-7; D tentatively reads TRBD1 or TRBD2 (5 bases each). V was trimmed by 1 base and J by 5 bases, leaving 15 bases between them. CDR1 is LNHNV, CDR2 YYDKDF, per germline (reference sequence). This CDR3 contains 15 residues. The CDR3 DNA follows: TGTGCCACCAGCAGAGTTTGGGGGAAGGACCACGAGCAGTACTTC. Protein: CATSRVWGKDHEQYF.

There are many counts of this clonotype. The rearrangement links TRBV29-1 to TRBJ1-6, with D perhaps TRBD1 (5 bases). Germline V gene sequence: CDR1 SQVTM, CDR2 ANQGSEA. The length of the CDR3 is 15 residues. Trimming pared 5 bases from V and 2 bases from J, leaving 13 bases between. The CDR3 coding sequence is TGCAGCGTTCGACTGGGGGAGGCCTATAATTCACCCCTCCACTTT. As protein: CSVRLGEAYNSPLHF.

The chain uses TRBV29-1 and TRBJ1-2; TRBD1 might be the D (5 bases). The V gene's germline CDR1 is SQVTM and CDR2 ANQGSEA. The CDR3 is made up of 12 amino acids. V was trimmed by 7 bases and J by 4 bases, leaving 13 bases between them. The DNA of the CDR3 is TGCAGCGCCAGGGAGATGGCCTATGGCTACACCTTC. The encoded protein is CSAREMAYGYTF. Full variable domain (remainder filled in from reference TRBV29-1 and TRBJ1-2): SAVISQKPSRDICQRGTSLTIQCQVDSQVTMMFWYRQQPGQSLTLIATANQGSEATYESGFVIDKFPISRPNLTFSTLTVSNMSPEDSSIYLCSAREMAYGYTFGSGTRLTVV.

The chain recombines TRBV19 with TRBJ1-1; TRBD1 might be the D (5 bases). The CDR3 runs 15 residues. Trimming pared 4 bases from V and 1 base from J, leaving 13 bases between. Per the germline V gene, CDR1 is LNHDA and CDR2 is SQIVND (reference sequence). CDR3 DNA: TGTGCCAGTAGTACGGGGGTGGGAGCGAACACTGAAGCTTTCTTT. Translating gives CASSTGVGANTEAFF.

This clonotype was counted between two and nine times. V gene TRBV9 combines with J gene TRBJ1-5; D is unresolved. V lost 5 bases, J lost 5 bases, and 14 bases lay in between. The germline gives CDR1 SGDLS, CDR2 YYNGEE. CDR3 length: 14 residues. The CDR3 DNA is TGTGCCAGCAGTTACTTACGGGAATATCAGCCCCAGCATTTT. Translated: CASSYLREYQPQHF.

This clonotype was recorded many times. The chain combines TRBV19 with TRBJ1-6; 7 bases match TRBD1. This CDR3 is 14 amino acids long. The V gene end was trimmed by 5 bases and the J gene end by 9 bases; junction bases not matched to a gene: 7. The germline V gene encodes CDR1 LNHDA and CDR2 SQIVND (reference sequence). The CDR3 DNA reads TGTGCCAGTAGTCTCCGGACAGGCCGTTCACCCCTCCACTTT. It encodes CASSLRTGRSPLHF.

Note on this clonotype: This may arise from a read error, as a much more abundant clone is one base away. The genes are TRBV7-9 and TRBJ2-5; D is undetermined. The CDR3 spans 15 residues. The V and J ends lost 2 bases and 2 bases respectively, with 12 bases between them. Germline V CDR1 and CDR2: SEHNR, FQNEAQ (reference sequence). CDR3 region: CASSLHGRSQETQYF. CDR3 DNA sequence: TGTGCCAGCAGCTTACACGGGCGGAGTCAAGAGACCCAGTACTTC.

J is TRBJ1-1 and V is TRBV11-2, with D perhaps matching TRBD1 (6 bases). CDR1 and CDR2 from the germline V gene are SGHAT and FQNNGV. V lost 5 bases, J lost 1 base, and 20 bases lay in between. The length of the CDR3 is 17 residues. The CDR3 DNA reads TGTGCCAGCAGCCGTAGTACGCAGGGGAAACGGAACACTGAAGCTTTCTTT. This translates into CASSRSTQGKRNTEAFF. The whole variable domain, remainder taken from reference TRBV11-2 and TRBJ1-1, is EAGVAQSPRYKIIEKRQSVAFWCNPISGHATLYWYQQILGQGPKLLIQFQNNGVVDDSQLPKDRFSAERLKGVDSTLKIQPAKLEDSAVYLCASSRSTQGKRNTEAFFGQGTRLTVV.

This clonotype was picked up many times. The rearrangement uses TRBV29-1 and TRBJ1-5, with D tentatively TRBD1 (5 bases). V lost 4 bases and J lost 1, with 8 bases in between. CDR3 size: 13 residues. CDR1 SQVTM and CDR2 ANQGSEA come from the germline V gene. In DNA, the CDR3 is TGCAGCGTTGGGCAGGGAAGCAATCAGCCCCAGCATTTT. Translating gives CSVGQGSNQPQHF. Variable domain in full (rest from reference TRBV29-1 and TRBJ1-5): SAVISQKPSRDICQRGTSLTIQCQVDSQVTMMFWYRQQPGQSLTLIATANQGSEATYESGFVIDKFPISRPNLTFSTLTVSNMSPEDSSIYLCSVGQGSNQPQHFGDGTRLSIL.

This clonotype was observed many times. The rearrangement links TRBV7-2 to TRBJ1-5, with TRBD1 as a possible D gene (6 bases). The CDR3 totals 16 residues. Between the trimmed V and J ends, which lost 4 bases and 2 bases, there was a span of 15 bases. Germline V gene sequence: CDR1 SGHTA, CDR2 FQGNSA. For the CDR3, the DNA is TGTGCCAGCAGCTCGCGACAGGTATCGGGCAATCAGCCCCAGCATTTT. It encodes CASSSRQVSGNQPQHF.

The rearrangement joins TRBV5-1 to TRBJ2-7; the match to TRBD2 covers 7 bases. V lost 4 bases, J lost 6 bases, and 7 bases stayed unmatched. Per germline, CDR1 SGHRS and CDR2 YFSETQ. This CDR3 has 13 amino acids. CDR3 sequence: CASSPDPGGEQYF. In DNA, the CDR3 is TGCGCCAGCAGCCCGGACCCGGGGGGCGAGCAGTACTTC.

This clonotype was seen at least ten times. The chain couples TRBV29-1 to TRBJ1-1; 10 bases map to TRBD1. In germline, CDR1 is SQVTM, CDR2 ANQGSEA. V trimming: 8 bases; J trimming: 4 bases; junction bases outside the gene matches: 10. This CDR3 is built from 14 residues. The CDR3 DNA sequence: TGCAGCACCCGACAGGGGGCAAGGAGCACTGAAGCTTTCTTT. It encodes CSTRQGARSTEAFF.

This clonotype occurred a few times. This rearrangement joins TRBV7-9 to TRBJ2-7; 9 nucleotides align to TRBD1. V was clipped by 5 bases and J by 3 bases; unmatched bases: 5. The germline CDR1 and CDR2 sequences are SEHNR and FQNEAQ (reference sequence). The CDR3 sequence is 14 residues long. Here the CDR3 reads CASSANRGLYEQYF. DNA of the CDR3: TGTGCCAGCAGCGCAAACAGGGGGCTCTACGAGCAGTACTTC.